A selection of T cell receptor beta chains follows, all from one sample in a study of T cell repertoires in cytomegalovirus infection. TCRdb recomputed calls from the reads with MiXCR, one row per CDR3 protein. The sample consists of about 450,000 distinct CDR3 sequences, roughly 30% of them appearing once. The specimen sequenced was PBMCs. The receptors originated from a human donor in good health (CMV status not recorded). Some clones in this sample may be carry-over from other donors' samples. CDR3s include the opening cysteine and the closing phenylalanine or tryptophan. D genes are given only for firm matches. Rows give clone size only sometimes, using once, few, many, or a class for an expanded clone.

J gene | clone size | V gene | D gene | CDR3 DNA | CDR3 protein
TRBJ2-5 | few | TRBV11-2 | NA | TGTGCCAGCAGCCTAACAGGAGTCGGAGAGACCCAGTACTTC | CASSLTGVGETQYF
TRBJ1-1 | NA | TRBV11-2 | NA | TGTGCCAGCAGCTTAGATGGCGGTGAAGCTTTCTTT | CASSLDGGEAFF
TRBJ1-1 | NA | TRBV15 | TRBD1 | TGTGCCACCAGCAGAGACCCACAGGGGGAAGCTTTCTTT | CATSRDPQGEAFF
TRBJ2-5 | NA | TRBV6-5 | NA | TGTGCCAGCAGTTACACGACAGCACAAGAGACCCAGTACTTC | CASSYTTAQETQYF
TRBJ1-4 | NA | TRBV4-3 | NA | TGCGCCAGCAGCCAAGAAGGGCCAGGGAGTGAAAAACTGTTTTTT | CASSQEGPGSEKLFF
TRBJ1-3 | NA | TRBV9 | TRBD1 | TGTGCCAGCAGCGTGGGGACAGGGCTAGACACCATATATTTT | CASSVGTGLDTIYF
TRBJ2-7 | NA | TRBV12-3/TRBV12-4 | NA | NA | CASTSLAFGAGEQYF
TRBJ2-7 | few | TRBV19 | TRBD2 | TGTGCCAGTAGTAATAGCGGGGGGGCCTCCTACGAGCAGTACTTC | CASSNSGGASYEQYF
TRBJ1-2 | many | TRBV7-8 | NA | TGTGCCAGCAGCCCTTCTCTGGGTTCTAACGGCTACACCTTC | CASSPSLGSNGYTF
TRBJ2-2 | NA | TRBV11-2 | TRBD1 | TGTGCCAGCAGCTTAGATGAGGGGGCACGAACCGGGGAGCTGTTTTTT | CASSLDEGARTGELFF
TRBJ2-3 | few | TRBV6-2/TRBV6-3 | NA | TGTGCCAGCACCGACGGAACAAACACAGATACGCAGTATTTT | CASTDGTNTDTQYF